The subject of this entry is one T cell receptor (beta chain). Its antigen remains unknown. This sample also contains other DNA sequences that code for the same CDR3. The entry originates in a study of PD-1 blockade in classical Hodgkin lymphoma. Overall study findings and caveats: Researchers reported that CD4+ TCR diversity, though not CD8+, rose significantly by C4D1. Patients who responded completely had about the same baseline diversity as newly diagnosed patients. Individuals who commenced nivolumab within less than 1 year of ASCT were excluded.

Profiling relied on immunoSEQ multiplex PCR, and the TCRdb table lists in-frame clones only, not all of them. The data show approximately 27,000 clones, under 90% seen once. The length of the CDR3 is 15 residues. In germline, CDR1 is SGHRS, CDR2 YFSETQ. V lost 4 bases, J lost 3 bases, and 3 bases stayed unmatched. Brentuximab vedotin exposure varied, and every patient relapsed after autologous stem cell transplantation. Progressive disease, partial response or complete response was each patient's best response. The J gene is TRBJ2-1, the V gene TRBV5-1, with TRBD2 matching 11 bases. The TCR was taken from a human donor with classical Hodgkin lymphoma. The source material was peripheral blood mononuclear cells (PBMCs), sampled at baseline. The CDR3 here is CASSLAGGNYNEQFF. CDR3 nucleotides: TGCGCCAGCAGCCTAGCGGGGGGCAACTACAATGAGCAGTTCTTC. The full variable domain, completed using reference TRBV5-1 and TRBJ2-1, is KAGVTQTPRYLIKTRGQQVTLSCSPISGHRSVSWYQQTPGQGLQFLFEYFSETQRNKGNFPGRFSGRQFSNSRSEMNVSTLELGDSALYLCASSLAGGNYNEQFFGPGTRLTVL.